This TCR beta chain was identified during a study of blood T cell repertoires in COVID-19. Overall study context: The samples span acute and convalescent COVID-19 from the United States, Italy and Spain. PBMCs, B-cell-depleted T cells, or T cells provided the cDNA or gDNA that made up the material.

TCRdb keeps only in-frame clones here, not all; method: immunoSEQ multiplex PCR. In the table there are hundreds of thousands of clones, roughly 88% of which are singletons. Germline V gives CDR1 SGHRS, CDR2 YFSETQ. The CDR3 has 14 residues. V lost 1 base and J 5 bases, leaving 10 bases between the germline ends. This sequence was found in a woman aged 25 to 45 with COVID-19, enrolled during active disease. The specimen sequenced was peripheral blood. This chain joins TRBV5-1 and TRBJ2-1; D unclear. The CDR3 here is CASSLRSEDNEQFF. For the CDR3, the DNA is TGCGCCAGCAGCTTGCGGTCTGAGGACAATGAGCAGTTCTTC.